This TCR beta chain was documented in a study of blood T cell repertoires in COVID-19. Study context: COVID-19 samples from acute and convalescent phases originated in the United States, Italy and Spain. The analysed material was cDNA or gDNA that came from T cells, B-cell-depleted T cells, or PBMCs.

Authors' data handling: Amplification of reference gene primers was used by the study to estimate nucleated cell counts. The method was immunoSEQ multiplex PCR; TCRdb's version includes in-frame clones alone and lacks a portion of them. V and J calls and clone size are those listed in that table; D and trimming were worked out from the DNA. The sample records about 480,000 clones, around 89% being singletons. This CDR3 has 13 residues. V lost 3 bases to trimming and J lost 5 bases; unmatched junction nucleotides: 0. Per germline, CDR1 SGHDT and CDR2 YYEEEE. Sequenced input: peripheral blood. The chain couples TRBV5-6 to TRBJ2-5, with TRBD1 matching 11 bases. The clonotype comes from a woman aged 25 to 39 with acute or convalescent COVID-19. The CDR3 DNA is TGTGCCAGCAGCTGGGACAGGGGGGAGACCCAGTACTTC. It encodes CASSWDRGETQYF.